The 10 T cell receptor beta chains below were found in one sample sequenced in a study of sequential checkpoint blockade in melanoma. Treatment reported: randomized to nivolumab then ipilimumab (arm A) or the reverse (arm B). Sequencing used immunoSEQ multiplex PCR; TCRdb keeps in-frame clones, though not all of them. The sample has 19,000 or so clones, 67% seen once. Sequences were derived from CD8+ T cells sorted from blood (inferred from file names), sampled from a patient given nivolumab and ipilimumab in sequence. The receptors originated from a human donor with melanoma.

The rearrangement uses TRBV28 and TRBJ2-5; no clear D gene. Germline CDR1 MDHEN, CDR2 SYDVKM. The CDR3 is 15 residues long. Deletions cut 5 bases from V and 1 base from J, with 14 bases between. CDR3 DNA: TGTGCCAGCAGTCCGTGGGCGCAGCCCCAAGAGACCCAGTACTTC. It codes for CASSPWAQPQETQYF. The full variable domain, completed using reference TRBV28 and TRBJ2-5, is DVKVTQSSRYLVKRTGEKVFLECVQDMDHENMFWYRQDPGLGLRLIYFSYDVKMKEKGDIPEGYSVSREKKERFSLILESASTNQTSMYLCASSPWAQPQETQYFGPGTRLLVL.

The chain carries TRBV9 and TRBJ1-6; TRBD1 aligns across 10 bases. CDR3 length: 13 amino acids. Germline loops: CDR1 SGDLS, CDR2 YYNGEE. With V trimmed by 7 bases and J by 15 bases, 10 bases remained unmatched. CDR3 in amino acids: CASGPGTGALLHF. DNA of the CDR3: TGTGCCAGCGGGCCCGGGACAGGGGCTCTCCTCCACTTT.

This rearrangement joins TRBV5-6 to TRBJ2-5, with a possible D match to TRBD1 (5 bases). The CDR3 loop spans 14 amino acids. Trimming shortened V by 0 bases and J by 1 base, and 7 bases separated the two germline ends. Germline CDR1 is SGHDT and CDR2 is YYEEEE. CDR3 sequence: CASSLGGGQETQYF. CDR3 nucleotide sequence: TGTGCCAGCAGCTTGGGGGGCGGCCAAGAGACCCAGTACTTC. Together with reference TRBV5-6 and TRBJ2-5, the CDR3 gives the full variable domain: DAGVTQSPTHLIKTRGQQVTLRCSPKSGHDTVSWYQQALGQGPQFIFQYYEEEERQRGNFPDRFSGHQFPNYSSELNVNALLLGDSALYLCASSLGGGQETQYFGPGTRLLVL.

This chain links TRBV5-4 with TRBJ2-5; 9 positions agree with TRBD1. The CDR3 length is 13 residues. Germline values: CDR1 SGHNT, CDR2 YYREEE (reference sequence). Losses at the gene ends were 4 bases for V and 3 bases for J; bases not matched to a gene: 1. CDR3 DNA sequence: TGTGCCAGCAGCCGGACAGGGGAAGAGACCCAGTACTTC. Amino acids: CASSRTGEETQYF. The entire variable domain, with the rest obtained from reference TRBV5-4 and TRBJ2-5, is as follows: ETGVTQSPTHLIKTRGQQVTLRCSSQSGHNTVSWYQQALGQGPQFIFQYYREEENGRGNFPPRFSGLQFPNYSSELNVNALELDDSALYLCASSRTGEETQYFGPGTRLLVL.

The CDR3 spells CASSLMREQFF. The CDR3 bases are TGTGCCAGCAGCTTGATGAGGGAGCAGTTCTTC. The rearrangement joins TRBV5-4 to TRBJ2-1; D not certain. Germline V lookup: CDR1 SGHNT, CDR2 YYREEE (reference sequence). The CDR3 has 11 amino acids. Trimming took off 1 base at V and 10 bases at J, with 6 bases between the two ends.

The V gene is TRBV19, the J gene TRBJ2-1, with a tentative D call TRBD2 (5 bases). The V gene lost 6 bases and the J gene lost 5 bases, with 20 bases spanning the gap. The length of the CDR3 is 16 residues. From germline, CDR1 is LNHDA and CDR2 SQIVND (reference sequence). CDR3 sequence (DNA): TGTGCCAGTAGCGGAGAGGGATTCGTTTGGAACAATGAGCAGTTCTTC. This codes for CASSGEGFVWNNEQFF.

The chain is built from TRBV14 and TRBJ2-7; no clear D gene. V lost 0 bases, J lost 3 bases, and 15 bases lay in between. Germline V gene lookup returns CDR1 SGHDN and CDR2 FVKESK. This CDR3 has 16 residues. CDR3: CASSQDTGLAIYEQYF. The CDR3 DNA reads as TGTGCCAGCAGCCAAGATACCGGGTTAGCTATCTACGAGCAGTACTTC.

V gene TRBV4-1 combines with J gene TRBJ1-1, with 9 bases aligning to TRBD1. This CDR3 is built from 17 residues. After removal of 0 bases from V and 3 bases from J, the junction contained 8 bases not matched to a gene. The germline gives CDR1 MGHRA, CDR2 YSYEKL. The CDR3 loop reads CASSQEWGQGVDTEAFF. CDR3 in DNA: TGCGCCAGCAGCCAAGAATGGGGACAGGGTGTGGACACTGAAGCTTTCTTT.

The CDR3 bases are TGTGCCACCAGCATCCTAGTCACAGATACGCAGTATTTT. This encodes CATSILVTDTQYF. V usage is TRBV15 and J usage is TRBJ2-3; D remains ambiguous. Trimming removed 4 bases from V and 2 bases from J, with 7 bases in between. CDR1 and CDR2 from the germline V gene are LNHNV and YYDKDF (reference sequence). The CDR3 consists of 13 residues.

CDR3 loop: CASSLGGFYEQYV. For the CDR3, the DNA is TGTGCCAGCAGCTTGGGAGGGTTCTACGAGCAGTACGTC. The chain recombines TRBV5-6 with TRBJ2-7, with D tentatively TRBD2 (5 bases). The CDR3 length is 13 residues. In germline, CDR1 is SGHDT, CDR2 YYEEEE. V lost 0 bases and J 3 bases, leaving 7 bases between the germline ends.